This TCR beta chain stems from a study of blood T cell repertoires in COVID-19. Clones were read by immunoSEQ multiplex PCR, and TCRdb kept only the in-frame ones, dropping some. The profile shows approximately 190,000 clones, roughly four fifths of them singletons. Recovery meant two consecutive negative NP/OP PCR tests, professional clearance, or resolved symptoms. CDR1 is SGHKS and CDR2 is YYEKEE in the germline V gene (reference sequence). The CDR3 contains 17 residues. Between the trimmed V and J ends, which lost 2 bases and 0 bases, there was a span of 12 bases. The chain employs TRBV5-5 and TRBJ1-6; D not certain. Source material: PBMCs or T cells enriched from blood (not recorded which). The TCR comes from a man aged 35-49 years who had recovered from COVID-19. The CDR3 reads CASSFQDRSSYNSPLHF. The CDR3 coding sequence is TGTGCCAGCAGCTTCCAAGACCGGAGCTCCTATAATTCACCCCTCCACTTT. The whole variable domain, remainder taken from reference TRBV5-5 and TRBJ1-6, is DAGVTQSPTHLIKTRGQQVTLRCSPISGHKSVSWYQQVLGQGPQFIFQYYEKEERGRGNFPDRFSARQFPNYSSELNVNALLLGDSALYLCASSFQDRSSYNSPLHFGNGTRLTVT.